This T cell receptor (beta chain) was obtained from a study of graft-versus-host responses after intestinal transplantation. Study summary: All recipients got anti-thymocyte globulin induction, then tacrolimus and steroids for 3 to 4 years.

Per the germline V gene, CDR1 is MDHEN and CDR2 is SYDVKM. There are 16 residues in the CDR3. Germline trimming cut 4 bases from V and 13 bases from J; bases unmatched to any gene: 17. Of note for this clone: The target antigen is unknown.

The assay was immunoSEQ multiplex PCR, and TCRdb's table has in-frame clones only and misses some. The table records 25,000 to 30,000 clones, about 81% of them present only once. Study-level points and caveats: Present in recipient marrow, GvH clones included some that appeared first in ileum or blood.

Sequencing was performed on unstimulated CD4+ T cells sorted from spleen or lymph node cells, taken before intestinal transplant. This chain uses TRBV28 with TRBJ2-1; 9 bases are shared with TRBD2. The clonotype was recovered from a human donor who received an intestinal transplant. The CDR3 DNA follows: TGTGCCAGCAGTTCCCCTATACTAGCGGGCCCAGTTCAACAGTTCTTC. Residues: CASSSPILAGPVQQFF.